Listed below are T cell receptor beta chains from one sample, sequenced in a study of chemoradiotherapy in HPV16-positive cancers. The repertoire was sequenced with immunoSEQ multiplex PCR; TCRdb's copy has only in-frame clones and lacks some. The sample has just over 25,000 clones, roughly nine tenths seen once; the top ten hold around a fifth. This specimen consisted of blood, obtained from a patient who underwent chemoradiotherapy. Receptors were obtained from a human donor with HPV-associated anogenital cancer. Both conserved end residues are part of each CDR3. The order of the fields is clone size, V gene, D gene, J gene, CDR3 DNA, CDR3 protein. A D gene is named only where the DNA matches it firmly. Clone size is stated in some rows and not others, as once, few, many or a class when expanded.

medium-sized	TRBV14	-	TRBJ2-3	TGTGCCAGCAGCCCCCTCGGGGGGCCTGCGGCAGATACGCAGTATTTT	CASSPLGGPAADTQYF
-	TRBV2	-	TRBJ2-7	TGTGCCAGCAGCCTAACAGCCTACGAGCAGTACTTC	CASSLTAYEQYF
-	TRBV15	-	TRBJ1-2	TGTGCCACCAGCAGATCACAGACAGACTATGGCTACACCTTC	CATSRSQTDYGYTF
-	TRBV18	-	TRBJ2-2	TGTGCCAGCTCACCACCGAGGCGGTCCATCCCCCCGGGGACCGGGGAGCTGTTTTTT	CASSPPRRSIPPGTGELFF
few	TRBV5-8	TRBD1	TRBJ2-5	TGTGCCAGCAGACGGGACAGGTTAAGGGAGACCCAGTACTTC	CASRRDRLRETQYF
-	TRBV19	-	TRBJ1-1	TGTGCCAGTAGTATAGGTGGAAGTTTACGAACAAAAGCTTTCTTT	CASSIGGSLRTKAFF
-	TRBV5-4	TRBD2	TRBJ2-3	TGTGCCAGCAGCTTGGGGGCGGGGGGCACAGATACGCAGTATTTT	CASSLGAGGTDTQYF
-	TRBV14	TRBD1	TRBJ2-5	TGTGCCAGCAGCCTTTGGGACAGCCCCCAAGAGACCCAGTACTTC	CASSLWDSPQETQYF
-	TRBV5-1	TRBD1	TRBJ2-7	TGCGCCAGCAGCAGAACAGGGGAATCCTACGAGCAGTACTTC	CASSRTGESYEQYF
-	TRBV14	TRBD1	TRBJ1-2	TGTGCCAGCAGCCACCTCCCCAGGGGGTACGGCTACACCTTC	CASSHLPRGYGYTF
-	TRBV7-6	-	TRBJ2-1	TGTGCCAGCAGCTTAATCGCTGGGCGCTCGGACTACAATGAGCAGTTCTTC	CASSLIAGRSDYNEQFF
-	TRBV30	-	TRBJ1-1	TGTGCCTGGAGTTGGGCGGCGGAGGCTTTCTTT	CAWSWAAEAFF
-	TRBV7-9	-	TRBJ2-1	TGTGCCAGCAGCTTAGCTCTAGCAAATGAGCAGTTCTTC	CASSLALANEQFF
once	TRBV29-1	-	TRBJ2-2	TGCAGCATATCGGGAGCCTCAACTCTGAACACCGGGGAGCTGTTTTTT	CSISGASTLNTGELFF
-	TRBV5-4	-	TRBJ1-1	TGTGCCAGCAGAAGAAGTGGGGAGGGGTACACTGAAGCTTTCTTT	CASRRSGEGYTEAFF
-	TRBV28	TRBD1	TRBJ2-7	TGTGCCAGCAAAACAGGGGCCTACGAGCAGTACTTC	CASKTGAYEQYF
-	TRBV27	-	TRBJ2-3	TGTGCCAGCAGTTTATATCCCGACCGAGCAGATACGCAGTATTTT	CASSLYPDRADTQYF
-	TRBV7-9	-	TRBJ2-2	TGTGCCAGCAGCCTGGACAGATCGAACACCGGGGAGCTGTTTTTT	CASSLDRSNTGELFF
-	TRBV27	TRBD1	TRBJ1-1	TGTGCCAGCAGCCAAGGGACAGCGAACACTGAAGCTTTCTTT	CASSQGTANTEAFF
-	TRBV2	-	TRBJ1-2	TGTGCCAGCAGTGACAGGATCTATGGCTACACCTTC	CASSDRIYGYTF
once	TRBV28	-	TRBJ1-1	TGTGCCAGCAGATCCACAGGTTTTGAAGCTTTCTTT	CASRSTGFEAFF
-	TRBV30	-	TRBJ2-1	TGTGCCTGGAGACACCGGGACGCCGGAGGTCAGTTCTTC	CAWRHRDAGGQFF
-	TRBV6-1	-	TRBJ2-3	TGTGCCAGCAGTGGCGCGTTTTATAGCACAGATACGCAGTATTTT	CASSGAFYSTDTQYF
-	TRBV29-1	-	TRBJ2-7	TGCAGCGGGACCGAAAGGGGGTACCCCTACGAGCAGTACTTC	CSGTERGYPYEQYF
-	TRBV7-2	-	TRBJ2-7	TGTGCCAGCAGCTTAGACTACAACTCCTACGAGCAGTACTTC	CASSLDYNSYEQYF